This T cell receptor (beta chain) is from a study of blood T cell repertoires in COVID-19. Study background: There were acute and convalescent COVID-19 samples, and they came from the United States, Italy and Spain. The analysed material was cDNA or gDNA that came from T cells, B-cell-depleted T cells, or PBMCs.

Clones were sequenced by immunoSEQ multiplex PCR, and TCRdb holds only the in-frame ones, with some missing. The sample carries some 48,000 clones, 80% to 95% recorded once. Germline CDR1 is SGDLS and CDR2 is YYNGEE. CDR3 length equals 13 residues. The ends were cut back, 4 bases at V and 0 bases at J, with 8 bases in the middle. The sample was peripheral blood. The sequence came from a man aged 60 to 69 with COVID-19, enrolled during active disease. This sequence joins TRBV9 and TRBJ2-7; maybe TRBD1 (5 bases). The CDR3 sequence is CASSRDSSYEQYF. DNA for the CDR3: TGTGCCAGCAGCCGAGACAGCTCCTACGAGCAGTACTTC. Full variable domain (rest looked up from reference TRBV9 and TRBJ2-7): DSGVTQTPKHLITATGQRVTLRCSPRSGDLSVYWYQQSLDQGLQFLIQYYNGEERAKGNILERFSAQQFPDLHSELNLSSLELGDSALYFCASSRDSSYEQYFGPGTRLTVT.